These T cell receptor beta chains were read from a single sample in a study of T-cell memory formation after mild COVID-19. TCRdb ran MiXCR on the 5' RACE reads and lists one entry per CDR3 protein. The table has more than 150,000 distinct CDR3 sequences, around a fifth seen once. The sample taken for sequencing was PBMCs or a T cell subset sorted from them (not recorded which). The receptors stem from an adult woman who had mild COVID-19 (a few samples of this study predate the infection). Cell type and time point are not known. The CDR3 runs from the conserved cysteine through the conserved F or W. A D gene is named only where the DNA matches it firmly. Clone size appears in some rows only: once, few, many, or a class for an expanded clone.

D gene	J gene	clone size	V gene	CDR3 protein	CDR3 DNA
.	TRBJ1-1	.	TRBV9	CASSMGRWDTEAFF	TGTGCCAGCAGCATGGGACGGTGGGACACTGAAGCTTTCTTT
.	TRBJ2-7	many	TRBV7-9	CASSLVNGDSYEQYF	TGTGCCAGCAGCTTAGTCAATGGCGATTCCTACGAGCAGTACTTC
.	TRBJ2-7	.	TRBV12-3/TRBV12-4	CASSLGTAPYEQYF	TGTGCCAGCAGCCTCGGGACTGCCCCCTACGAGCAGTACTTC
.	TRBJ1-2	.	TRBV7-8	CASSLAQGVYYGYTF	TGTGCCAGCAGCTTAGCGCAAGGGGTTTACTATGGCTACACCTTC
.	TRBJ1-1	.	TRBV5-6	CASSLSVNTEAFF	TGTGCCAGCAGCTTGTCCGTTAACACTGAAGCTTTCTTT
.	TRBJ2-3	.	TRBV5-1	CASSLLGQWADTQYF	TGCGCCAGCAGCTTGTTGGGGCAGTGGGCAGATACGCAGTATTTT
TRBD2	TRBJ2-1	.	TRBV7-9	CASSSLLAGGRNEQFF	TGTGCCAGCAGCTCACTACTAGCGGGAGGGAGGAATGAGCAGTTCTTC
TRBD1	TRBJ2-7	.	TRBV19	CASSMRGPYEQYF	TGTGCCAGTAGTATGAGGGGGCCCTACGAGCAGTACTTC
.	TRBJ2-6	many	TRBV7-6	CASSLAGANVLTF	TGTGCCAGCAGCCTAGCTGGGGCCAACGTCCTGACTTTC
.	TRBJ1-1	few	TRBV6-2/TRBV6-3	CASSWDVWPEAFF	TGTGCCAGCAGTTGGGACGTCTGGCCTGAAGCTTTCTTT
TRBD1	TRBJ1-2	.	TRBV9	CASSGQGAVGDGYTF	TGTGCCAGCAGCGGACAGGGAGCCGTGGGGGATGGCTACACCTTC
.	TRBJ2-3	.	TRBV4-3	CASSPSWGNTDTQYF	TGCGCCAGCAGCCCGTCTTGGGGAAACACAGATACGCAGTATTTT
.	TRBJ1-1	many	TRBV11-3	CASSLGLSEAFF	TGTGCCAGCAGCTTGGGGCTGTCTGAAGCTTTCTTT
TRBD2	TRBJ2-3	few	TRBV24-1	CATSDFRTSGATDTQYF	TGTGCCACCAGTGATTTCCGGACTAGCGGTGCCACAGATACGCAGTATTTT
.	TRBJ2-1	few	TRBV5-1	CASSLGAGAGEQFF	TGCGCCAGCAGCCTGGGGGCGGGAGCGGGTGAGCAGTTCTTC
TRBD1	TRBJ2-7	.	TRBV6-5	CASSYAPGQEWNEQYF	TGTGCCAGCAGTTATGCGCCGGGACAGGAGTGGAACGAGCAGTACTTC
TRBD1	TRBJ2-6	few	TRBV6-5	CASSPPTGGLTGANVLTF	TGTGCCAGCAGTCCACCGACAGGGGGTTTGACTGGGGCCAACGTCCTGACTTTC
.	TRBJ1-2	.	TRBV7-9	CASSLEADGYTF	TGTGCCAGCAGCTTAGAGGCGGATGGCTACACCTTC
.	TRBJ1-1	.	TRBV7-9	CASSPLRPGVNTEAFF	TGTGCCAGCAGCCCCCTACGACCAGGGGTGAACACTGAAGCTTTCTTT
.	TRBJ2-5	.	TRBV5-1	CASSRIPGLEYQETQYF	TGCGCCAGCAGCCGTATTCCGGGCCTAGAGTACCAAGAGACCCAGTACTTC
TRBD1	TRBJ2-2	.	TRBV27	CASRTGAYTGELFF	TGTGCCAGCCGGACAGGGGCATACACCGGGGAGCTGTTTTTT
.	TRBJ1-1	.	TRBV4-1	CASSLTPLNTEAFF	TGCGCCAGCAGCCTGACACCTTTGAACACTGAAGCTTTCTTT
.	TRBJ1-1	.	TRBV4-2	CTSSQDQRVGPTEAFF	TGTACCAGCAGCCAAGATCAACGTGTGGGACCCACTGAAGCTTTCTTT
.	TRBJ2-7	.	TRBV2	CASSEWGRSYEQYF	TGTGCCAGCAGTGAATGGGGCAGGTCCTACGAGCAGTACTTC
TRBD2	TRBJ2-1	few	TRBV7-6	CASSSRVGTSGSSEQFF	TGTGCCAGCAGCTCCCGGGTCGGGACTAGCGGGAGTTCTGAGCAGTTCTTC
TRBD2	TRBJ2-7	few	TRBV27	CASSLSLGLAGDEQYF	TGTGCCAGCAGTTTATCATTGGGGCTAGCGGGAGACGAGCAGTACTTC
.	TRBJ2-1	few	TRBV6-5	CASSYGLANNEQFF	TGTGCCAGCAGTTACGGTCTAGCAAACAATGAGCAGTTCTTC
.	TRBJ1-2	.	TRBV19	CASSFQGGGDGYTF	TGTGCCAGTAGTTTTCAAGGGGGGGGAGATGGCTACACCTTC
.	TRBJ2-5	few	TRBV15	CATSSRTDQETQYF	TGTGCCACCAGCAGTAGGACAGACCAAGAGACCCAGTACTTC